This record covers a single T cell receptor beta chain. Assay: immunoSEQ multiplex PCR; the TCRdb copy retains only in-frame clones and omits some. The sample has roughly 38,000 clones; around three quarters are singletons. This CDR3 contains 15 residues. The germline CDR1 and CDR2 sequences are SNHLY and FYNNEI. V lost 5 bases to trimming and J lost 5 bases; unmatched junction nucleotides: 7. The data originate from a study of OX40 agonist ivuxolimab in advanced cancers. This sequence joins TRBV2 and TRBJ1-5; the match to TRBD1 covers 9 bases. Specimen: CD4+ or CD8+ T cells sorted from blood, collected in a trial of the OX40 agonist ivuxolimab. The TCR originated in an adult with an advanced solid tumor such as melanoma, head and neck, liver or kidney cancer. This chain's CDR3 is CASSPDRGMHQPQHF. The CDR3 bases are TGTGCCAGCAGTCCCGACAGGGGGATGCATCAGCCCCAGCATTTT.